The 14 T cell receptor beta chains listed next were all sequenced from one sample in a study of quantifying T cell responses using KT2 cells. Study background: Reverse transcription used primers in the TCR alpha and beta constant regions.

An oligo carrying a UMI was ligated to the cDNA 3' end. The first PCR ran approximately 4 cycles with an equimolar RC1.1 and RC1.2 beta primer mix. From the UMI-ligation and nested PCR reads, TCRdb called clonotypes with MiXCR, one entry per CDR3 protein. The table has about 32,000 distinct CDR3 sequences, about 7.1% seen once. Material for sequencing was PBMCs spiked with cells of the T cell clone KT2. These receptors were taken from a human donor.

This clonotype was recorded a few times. The CDR3 DNA reads TGCAGTGCCACCCTTCCCCCCAGCTTGACCCACGAGCAGTACTTC. As protein: CSATLPPSLTHEQYF. V and J are TRBV20-1 and TRBJ2-7; D not resolved. Germline-derived CDR1 and CDR2 are DFQATT and SNEGSKA (reference sequence). The CDR3 runs to 15 residues. V lost 6 bases and J 5 bases, leaving 23 bases between the germline ends.

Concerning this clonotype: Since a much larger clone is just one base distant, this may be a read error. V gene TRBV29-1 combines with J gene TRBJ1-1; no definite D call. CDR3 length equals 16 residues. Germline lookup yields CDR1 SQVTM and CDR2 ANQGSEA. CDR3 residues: CSVVAFGRESGTKAFF. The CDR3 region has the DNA TGCAGCGTTGTTGCCTTCGGGAGGGAATCAGGCACTAAAGCTTTCTTT.

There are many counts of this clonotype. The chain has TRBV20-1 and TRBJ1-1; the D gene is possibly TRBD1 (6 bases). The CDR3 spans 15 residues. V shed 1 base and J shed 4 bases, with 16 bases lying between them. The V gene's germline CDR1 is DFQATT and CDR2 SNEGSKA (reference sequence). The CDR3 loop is CSARVVGAESTEAFF. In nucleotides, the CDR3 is TGCAGTGCTAGAGTCGTGGGGGCAGAAAGCACTGAAGCTTTCTTT.

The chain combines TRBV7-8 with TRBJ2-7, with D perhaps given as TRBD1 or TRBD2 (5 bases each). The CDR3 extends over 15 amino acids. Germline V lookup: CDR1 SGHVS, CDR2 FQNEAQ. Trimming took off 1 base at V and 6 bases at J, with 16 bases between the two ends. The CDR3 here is CASSLGTGGRGEQYF. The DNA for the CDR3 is TGTGCCAGCAGCTTAGGTACAGGTGGGAGAGGCGAGCAGTACTTC.

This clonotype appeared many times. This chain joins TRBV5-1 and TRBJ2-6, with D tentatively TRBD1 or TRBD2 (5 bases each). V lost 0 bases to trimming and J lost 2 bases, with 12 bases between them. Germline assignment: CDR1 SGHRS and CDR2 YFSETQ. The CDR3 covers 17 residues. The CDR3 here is CASSLGQGVAGANVLTF. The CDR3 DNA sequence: TGCGCCAGCAGCTTGGGGCAGGGAGTAGCTGGGGCCAACGTCCTGACTTTC. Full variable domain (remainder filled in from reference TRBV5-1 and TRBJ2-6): KAGVTQTPRYLIKTRGQQVTLSCSPISGHRSVSWYQQTPGQGLQFLFEYFSETQRNKGNFPGRFSGRQFSNSRSEMNVSTLELGDSALYLCASSLGQGVAGANVLTFGAGSRLTVL.

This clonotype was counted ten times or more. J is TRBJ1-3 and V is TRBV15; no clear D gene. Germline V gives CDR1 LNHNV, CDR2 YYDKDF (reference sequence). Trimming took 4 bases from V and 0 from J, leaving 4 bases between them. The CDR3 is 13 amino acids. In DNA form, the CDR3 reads TGTGCCACCAGCACTATCTCTGGAAACACCATATATTTT. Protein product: CATSTISGNTIYF. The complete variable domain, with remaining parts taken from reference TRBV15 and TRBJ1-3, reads DAMVIQNPRYQVTQFGKPVTLSCSQTLNHNVMYWYQQKSSQAPKLLFHYYDKDFNNEADTPDNFQSRRPNTSFCFLDIRSPGLGDTAMYLCATSTISGNTIYFGEGSWLTVV.

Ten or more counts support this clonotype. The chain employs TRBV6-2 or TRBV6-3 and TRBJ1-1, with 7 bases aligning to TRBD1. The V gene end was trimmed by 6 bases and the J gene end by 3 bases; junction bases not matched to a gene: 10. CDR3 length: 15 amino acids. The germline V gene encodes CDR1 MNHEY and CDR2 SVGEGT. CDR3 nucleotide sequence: TGTGCCAGCAGACCATACAAGACAGGGTACACTGAAGCTTTCTTT. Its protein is CASRPYKTGYTEAFF.

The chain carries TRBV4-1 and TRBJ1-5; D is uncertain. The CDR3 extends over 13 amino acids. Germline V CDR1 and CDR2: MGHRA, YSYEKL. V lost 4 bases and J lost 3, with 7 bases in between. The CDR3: CASSRTINQPQHF. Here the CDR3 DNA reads TGCGCCAGCAGCCGCACGATCAATCAGCCCCAGCATTTT.

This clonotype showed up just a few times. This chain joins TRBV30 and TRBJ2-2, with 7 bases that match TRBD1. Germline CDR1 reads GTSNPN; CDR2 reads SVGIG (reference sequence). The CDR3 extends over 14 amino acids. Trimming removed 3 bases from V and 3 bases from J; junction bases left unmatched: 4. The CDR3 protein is CAWRDDRDTGELFF. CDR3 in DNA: TGTGCCTGGAGAGACGACAGGGACACCGGGGAGCTGTTTTTT.

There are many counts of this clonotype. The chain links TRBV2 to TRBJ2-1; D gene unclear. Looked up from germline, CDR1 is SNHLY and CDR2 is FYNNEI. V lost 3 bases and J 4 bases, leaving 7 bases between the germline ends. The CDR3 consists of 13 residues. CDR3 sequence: CASSDSRYNEQFF. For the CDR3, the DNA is TGTGCCAGCAGTGATAGCAGATACAATGAGCAGTTCTTC.

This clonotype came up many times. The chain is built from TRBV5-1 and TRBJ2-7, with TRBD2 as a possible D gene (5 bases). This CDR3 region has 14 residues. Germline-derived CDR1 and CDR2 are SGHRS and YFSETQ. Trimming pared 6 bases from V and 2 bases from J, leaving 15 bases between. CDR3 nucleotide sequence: TGCGCCAGCACCAAAGACGGACTGGCCTACGAGCAGTACTTC. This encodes CASTKDGLAYEQYF.

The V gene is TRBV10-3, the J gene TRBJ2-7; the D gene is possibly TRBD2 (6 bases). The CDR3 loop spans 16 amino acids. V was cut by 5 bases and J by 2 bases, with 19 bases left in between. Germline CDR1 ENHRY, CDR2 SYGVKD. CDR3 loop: CAISPSGGDPTYEQYF. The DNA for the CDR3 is TGTGCCATCAGTCCATCTGGAGGGGACCCAACCTACGAGCAGTACTTC.

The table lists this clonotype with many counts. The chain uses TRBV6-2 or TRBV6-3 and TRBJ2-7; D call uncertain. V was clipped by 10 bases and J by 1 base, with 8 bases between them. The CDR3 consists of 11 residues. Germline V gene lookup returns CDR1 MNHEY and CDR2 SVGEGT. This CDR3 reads CATSSSYEQYF. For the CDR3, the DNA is TGTGCCACCTCCTCATCCTACGAGCAGTACTTC.

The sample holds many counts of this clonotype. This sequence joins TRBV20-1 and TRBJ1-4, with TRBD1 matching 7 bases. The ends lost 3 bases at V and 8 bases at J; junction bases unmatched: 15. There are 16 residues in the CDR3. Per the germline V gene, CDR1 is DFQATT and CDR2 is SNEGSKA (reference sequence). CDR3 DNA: TGCAGTGCTAGTCCCCGCCCGACAGGGTCTGGAGAAAAACTGTTTTTT. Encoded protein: CSASPRPTGSGEKLFF.